These 10 T cell receptor beta chains were sequenced from one sample in a study of radiotherapy plus CTLA-4 blockade in lung cancer. Here immunoSEQ multiplex PCR was the method, and the copy in TCRdb shows in-frame clones only, minus some. The repertoire holds about 51,000 clones, with roughly 77% as singletons. Sequenced material: peripheral blood, taken from a patient treated with radiotherapy plus ipilimumab. The receptors derive from a human donor with non-small cell lung cancer who had a complete response to radiotherapy plus ipilimumab.

The rearrangement joins TRBV13 to TRBJ2-5; 14 bases align to TRBD2. J lost 4 bases, V lost 5 bases, and 6 bases had no gene match. The CDR3 consists of 16 residues. Germline assignment: CDR1 PRHDT and CDR2 FYEKMQ (reference sequence). Written as DNA, the CDR3 is TGTGCCAGCAGCAAGGGACTAGCGGGAGAGAGAGAGACCCAGTACTTC. Translated, it gives CASSKGLAGERETQYF. Full variable domain (missing parts from reference TRBV13 and TRBJ2-5): AAGVIQSPRHLIKEKRETATLKCYPIPRHDTVYWYQQGPGQDPQFLISFYEKMQSDKGSIPDRFSAQQFSDYHSELNMSSLELGDSALYFCASSKGLAGERETQYFGPGTRLLVL.

V is TRBV6-6 and J is TRBJ1-6, with unresolved D. CDR1 MNHNY and CDR2 SVGAGI come from the germline V gene (reference sequence). The V end lost 7 bases, the J end lost 9 bases, and 13 bases lay between the germline ends. There are 13 residues in the CDR3. The CDR3, as DNA: TGTGCCAGCAATGTACTATTCCCTTCACCCCTCCACTTT. It is translated as CASNVLFPSPLHF.

This clone was detected only a few times. The rearrangement joins TRBV30 to TRBJ1-1; D remains unclear. The CDR3 has 19 amino acids. Between the trimmed V and J ends, which lost 2 bases and 0 bases, there was a span of 25 bases. Germline V gives CDR1 GTSNPN, CDR2 SVGIG (reference sequence). CDR3: CAWSPTTLSRRGMNTEAFF. CDR3 DNA sequence: TGTGCCTGGAGTCCCACCACTCTCTCTCGACGAGGAATGAACACTGAAGCTTTCTTT. The full variable domain, rest sourced from reference TRBV30 and TRBJ1-1, is SQTIHQWPATLVQPVGSPLSLECTVEGTSNPNLYWYRQAAGRGLQLLFYSVGIGQISSEVPQNLSASRPQDRQFILSSKKLLLSDSGFYLCAWSPTTLSRRGMNTEAFFGQGTRLTVV.

The chain couples TRBV18 to TRBJ2-5, with D possibly TRBD1 on 5 matching bases. The end of the DNA fits TRBJ2-7 better, so the J call may be wrong. CDR1 is KGHSH, CDR2 LQKENI, per germline. This CDR3 is 14 amino acids long. CDR3 loop: CASSPGAETYEQYF. For the CDR3, the DNA is TGTGCCAGCTCACCAGGGGCAGAAACCTACGAGCAGTACTTC.

This clone turned up a few times. The V and J genes are TRBV2 and TRBJ2-5, with 14 bases that match TRBD2. Trimming at V came to 5 bases and at J to 2 bases, leaving 4 bases not matched to a gene. There are 16 residues in the CDR3. The V gene's germline CDR1 is SNHLY and CDR2 FYNNEI. The CDR3 loop is CASSLGTSGSQETQYF. The CDR3 nucleotides read TGTGCCAGCAGTTTAGGGACTAGCGGGAGTCAAGAGACCCAGTACTTC.

This rearrangement joins TRBV29-1 to TRBJ1-2; no reliable D call. V dropped 4 bases and J dropped 4 bases, with 10 bases sitting between them. The CDR3 totals 12 residues. CDR1 and CDR2 from the germline V gene are SQVTM and ANQGSEA. The CDR3 here is CSVGETSYGYTF. The CDR3 DNA sequence: TGCAGCGTTGGGGAGACCTCCTATGGCTACACCTTC. Full variable domain (remainder filled in from reference TRBV29-1 and TRBJ1-2): SAVISQKPSRDICQRGTSLTIQCQVDSQVTMMFWYRQQPGQSLTLIATANQGSEATYESGFVIDKFPISRPNLTFSTLTVSNMSPEDSSIYLCSVGETSYGYTFGSGTRLTVV.

The gene calls are TRBV7-9 and TRBJ2-6; TRBD1 agrees at 9 bases. Germline CDR1 SEHNR, CDR2 FQNEAQ (reference sequence). V dropped 5 bases and J dropped 0; count of bases not matched to a gene: 8. The CDR3 has 18 residues. Here the CDR3 reads CASSPRGQGSSGANVLTF. CDR3 sequence (DNA): TGTGCCAGCAGCCCACGGGGACAGGGAAGCTCTGGGGCCAACGTCCTGACTTTC.

The chain couples TRBV10-1 to TRBJ2-3; TRBD2 matches at 10 bases. With V trimmed by 4 bases and J by 5 bases, 9 bases remained unmatched. This CDR3 has 16 residues. Germline lookup yields CDR1 WNHNN and CDR2 SYGVQD (reference sequence). The DNA for the CDR3 is TGCGCCAGCAGTGCGGCTAGCGGGAGCGGGGTAGATACGCAGTATTTT. Amino acid sequence: CASSAASGSGVDTQYF.

This clone appeared a few times. The gene calls are TRBV18 and TRBJ1-6, with a weak D call TRBD1 (5 bases). The germline V gene encodes CDR1 KGHSH and CDR2 LQKENI. The V and J ends lost 5 bases and 9 bases respectively, with 14 bases between them. The CDR3 is 14 residues long. The CDR3 nucleotides read TGTGCCAGCTCAGGCCAAACGACAGTTTCACCCCTCCACTTT. It yields the protein CASSGQTTVSPLHF.

There are a few counts of this clone. V and J are TRBV10-3 and TRBJ2-7; 8 bases match TRBD1. V shed 6 bases, J shed 2 bases, and the junction held 3 bases outside the gene matches. Germline V gives CDR1 ENHRY, CDR2 SYGVKD. This CDR3 is 13 amino acids long. CDR3 loop: CAISGTGAYEQYV. CDR3 sequence (DNA): TGTGCCATCAGCGGGACAGGAGCCTACGAGCAGTACGTC.